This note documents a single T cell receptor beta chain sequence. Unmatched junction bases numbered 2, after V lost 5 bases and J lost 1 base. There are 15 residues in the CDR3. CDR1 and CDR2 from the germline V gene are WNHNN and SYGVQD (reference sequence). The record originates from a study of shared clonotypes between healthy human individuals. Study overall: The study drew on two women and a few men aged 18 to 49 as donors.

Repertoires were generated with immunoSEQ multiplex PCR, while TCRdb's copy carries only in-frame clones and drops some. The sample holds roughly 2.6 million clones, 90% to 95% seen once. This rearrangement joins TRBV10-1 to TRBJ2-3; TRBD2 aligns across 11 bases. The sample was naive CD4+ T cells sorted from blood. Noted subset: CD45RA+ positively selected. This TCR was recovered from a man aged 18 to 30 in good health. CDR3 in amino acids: CASSRGLAGTDTQYF. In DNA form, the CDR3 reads TGCGCCAGCAGTCGGGGACTAGCGGGCACAGATACGCAGTATTTT.